The rows below give T cell receptor beta chains drawn from one sample of a study of blood T cell repertoires in COVID-19. This table comes from immunoSEQ multiplex PCR, and its TCRdb copy is limited to in-frame clones, with some not included. This table holds 200,000 to 300,000 clones, about 85% found once. Material: peripheral blood. These receptors were taken from a woman in her fifties or sixties with active or convalescent COVID-19. Each CDR3 is given with its conserved first and last residue. A D gene is named only where the DNA matches it firmly. Only part of the rows carry a size: once, few, many, or a class if the clone is expanded.

v_call	clone_size	d_call	j_call	cdr3_nt	cdr3_aa
TRBV11-3	.	.	TRBJ2-6	TGTGCCAGCAGCTTGGGGGGAATGGCTGGGGCCAACGTCCTGACTTTC	CASSLGGMAGANVLTF
TRBV19	.	.	TRBJ2-5	TGTGCCAGTAGTATTCAAGACGGGGAGACCCAGTACTTC	CASSIQDGETQYF
TRBV18	.	.	TRBJ1-3	TGTGCCAGCTCAATCAAGAGGAACTCTGGAAACACCATATATTTT	CASSIKRNSGNTIYF
TRBV4-1	.	TRBD1	TRBJ2-1	TGCGCCAGCAGCCAAGAGACAGGGTGGGAGCAGTTCTTC	CASSQETGWEQFF
TRBV6-5	.	.	TRBJ2-7	TGTGCCAGCAGTTACTCGCCAGCGTATTCCTACGAGCAGTACTTC	CASSYSPAYSYEQYF
TRBV6-4	.	.	TRBJ2-5	TGTGCCAGCAGTGAAAACCTGAGGGAGACCCAGTACTTC	CASSENLRETQYF
TRBV5-5	.	.	TRBJ1-2	TGTGCCAGCAGCTTCTTTTTGGGGGCTGGCTATGGCTACACCTTC	CASSFFLGAGYGYTF
TRBV29-1	.	.	TRBJ1-4	TGCAGCGTTGCCTTCGGACAGCCCTTCGAAAAACTGTTTTTT	CSVAFGQPFEKLFF
TRBV9	.	TRBD1	TRBJ1-3	TGTGCCAGCACAGGGGGCTTCTCTGGAAACACCATATATTTT	CASTGGFSGNTIYF
TRBV6-4	.	TRBD1	TRBJ1-6	TGTGCCAGCAGTGAGGGACAGGGCGATTCACCCCTCCACTTT	CASSEGQGDSPLHF
TRBV28	few	.	TRBJ1-1	TGTGCCAGCAGTTTACTTGAGGGCGGCAAAATGAACACTGAAGCTTTCTTT	CASSLLEGGKMNTEAFF
TRBV5-1	.	TRBD2	TRBJ2-2	TGCGCCAGCAGCTTGGCCGGACTAGCGGGGGGGCCTGTCACCGGGGAGCTGTTTTTT	CASSLAGLAGGPVTGELFF
TRBV6-4	.	.	TRBJ1-1	TGTGCCAGCAGTGGTTCAGTGGGGAGCACTGAAGCTTTCTTT	CASSGSVGSTEAFF
TRBV5-1	medium-sized	.	TRBJ2-7	TGCGCCAGCAGCTTCGACCGACAGGCGGTTTGGGGGCAGTACTTC	CASSFDRQAVWGQYF
TRBV28	.	.	TRBJ1-5	TGTGCCAGCAGTAATGGACAGAGCAATCAGCCCCAGCATTTT	CASSNGQSNQPQHF
TRBV9	.	.	TRBJ2-5	TGTGCCAGCAGCGTAGTACCGGGGGAGACCCAGTACTTC	CASSVVPGETQYF
TRBV9	many	TRBD1	TRBJ1-1	TGTGCCAGCAGCGTAGTAAGAACAGGGGCGAACACTGAAGCTTTCTTT	CASSVVRTGANTEAFF
TRBV3-1/TRBV3-2	.	.	TRBJ1-1	TGTGCCAGCAGCTCGCGGCCCGGGGCTGAAGCTTTCTTT	CASSSRPGAEAFF
TRBV11-1	.	.	TRBJ2-5	TGTGCCAGCAGCCGTCGGGACTTCCAAGAGACCCAGTACTTC	CASSRRDFQETQYF
TRBV27	.	.	TRBJ2-7	TGTGCCAGCCGTTCCCGGACAGAGCCCTACGAGCAGTACTTC	CASRSRTEPYEQYF
TRBV7-9	.	TRBD1	TRBJ2-5	TGTGCCAGCAGCTTAGCGACAGGGGTCCTCCAAGAGACCCAGTACTTC	CASSLATGVLQETQYF
TRBV5-1	.	TRBD2	TRBJ2-3	TGCGCCACCTCCGAGACTAGCGGCACAGATACGCAGTATTTT	CATSETSGTDTQYF
TRBV3-1/TRBV3-2	.	TRBD2	TRBJ2-5	TGTGCCAGCAGCCAGGCTAGCGGGTCTGCCCAAGAGACCCAGTACTTC	CASSQASGSAQETQYF
TRBV19	few	TRBD1	TRBJ1-6	TGTGCCAGTAGCTCTCCCGGGACAGGGGGTTCACCCCTCCACTTT	CASSSPGTGGSPLHF
TRBV7-9	.	TRBD1	TRBJ1-5	TGTGCCAGCAGCCCACGGGACAGGGTGGAGCCCCAGCATTTT	CASSPRDRVEPQHF
TRBV12-3/TRBV12-4	.	TRBD1	TRBJ1-1	TGTGCCAGCAGCCGGACAGGGACAACTGAAGCTTTCTTT	CASSRTGTTEAFF
TRBV7-9	few	.	TRBJ2-3	TGTGCCAGCAGTAGATCCCAAATAGATACGCAGTATTTT	CASSRSQIDTQYF
TRBV4-1	.	TRBD2	TRBJ2-3	TGCGCCAGCAGAGCGACTAGCGGCACAGATACGCAGTATTTT	CASRATSGTDTQYF
TRBV7-6	.	TRBD2	TRBJ2-1	TGTGCCAGCAGCTCGACTAGCGGGAGGGATGAGCAGTTCTTC	CASSSTSGRDEQFF
TRBV2	.	.	TRBJ2-2	TGTGCCAGCAGTGAACAGGGGCTAACCGGGGAGCTGTTTTTT	CASSEQGLTGELFF
TRBV14	few	TRBD2	TRBJ2-3	TGTGCCAGCAGCCAAGACCAGCGGGAGTGGATAGATACGCAGTATTTT	CASSQDQREWIDTQYF
TRBV11-3	.	TRBD1	TRBJ2-3	TGTGCCAGCAGCTCGGGGGGACAGGGTACTACAGATACGCAGTATTTT	CASSSGGQGTTDTQYF